This T cell receptor (beta chain) was recorded in a study of T-cell reconstitution after alpha-beta-depleted transplantation in children. For TCRbeta, the library was prepared with unique molecular identifiers. TCRdb called the PCR reads again in MiXCR, with one record for every CDR3 protein. The sample holds about 360,000 distinct CDR3 sequences; 13% are singletons and the top ten take 4.3%. This CDR3 spans 15 amino acids. Trimming removed 6 bases from V and 0 bases from J, with 13 bases in between. Looked up from germline, CDR1 is SEHNR and CDR2 is FQNEAQ (reference sequence). This chain uses TRBV7-9 with TRBJ2-3; weak D call: TRBD2 (6 bases). The sequence derives from a human donor who donated a stem cell graft to a child with Fanconi anemia. The source material was PBMCs, sampled from the stem cell graft. Here the CDR3 reads CASSRVSGSTDTQYF. The CDR3 DNA sequence: TGTGCCAGCAGTCGGGTTAGCGGTAGCACAGATACGCAGTATTTT.